The 25 T cell receptor beta chains in this list originate from one sample, sequenced in a study of blood T cell repertoires in COVID-19. Assay used: immunoSEQ multiplex PCR; TCRdb lists only in-frame clones, some missing. This repertoire shows about 220,000 clones, 84% found once; its top ten account for 2.3%. Sequencing used peripheral blood. The receptors here all came from a woman aged 60 to 75 with acute or convalescent COVID-19.

The chain recombines TRBV6-2 or TRBV6-3 with TRBJ2-7; TRBD2 agrees at 7 bases. Germline assignment: CDR1 MNHEY and CDR2 SVGEGT. With 4 bases clipped from V and 7 bases from J, the junction kept 10 bases outside the gene matches. The CDR3 is made up of 14 amino acids. The CDR3 DNA reads TGTGCCAGCAGTTCCTGGAGACTAGCCGGGGAGCAGTACTTC. Its protein product is CASSSWRLAGEQYF.

This sequence joins TRBV19 and TRBJ1-4; D is possibly TRBD1 (6 bases). V was clipped by 2 bases and J by 5 bases, with 12 bases between them. Germline-derived CDR1 and CDR2 are LNHDA and SQIVND (reference sequence). The CDR3 is made up of 15 amino acids. DNA for the CDR3: TGTGCCAGTAGTATAACAACAGGGCGCAATGAAAAACTGTTTTTT. Amino acids: CASSITTGRNEKLFF.

This rearrangement joins TRBV19 to TRBJ2-2; 16 nucleotides match TRBD2. This CDR3 is built from 19 residues. Unmatched junction bases numbered 5, after V lost 4 bases and J lost 0 bases. Germline V lookup: CDR1 LNHDA, CDR2 SQIVND (reference sequence). CDR3 protein: CASSTRGLAGGTNTGELFF. In DNA form, the CDR3 reads TGTGCCAGTAGTACACGGGGACTAGCGGGGGGGACGAACACCGGGGAGCTGTTTTTT.

This chain uses TRBV29-1 with TRBJ1-1; D is undetermined. The CDR3 contains 8 residues. V lost 3 bases to trimming and J lost 11 bases, with 4 bases between them. Germline V gene data show CDR1 as SQVTM and CDR2 as ANQGSEA. CDR3 sequence: CSVDPAFF. As DNA, the CDR3 is TGCAGCGTTGATCCGGCTTTCTTT.

The chain joins TRBV15 to TRBJ1-3, with D unresolved. V lost 0 bases and J lost 0, with 9 bases in between. The CDR3 length is 16 residues. Per the germline V gene, CDR1 is LNHNV and CDR2 is YYDKDF (reference sequence). CDR3: CATSRDQADSGNTIYF. The CDR3 bases are TGTGCCACCAGCAGAGATCAGGCCGACTCTGGAAACACCATATATTTT.

The genes are TRBV6-9 and TRBJ1-1, with D hard to call. Deletions cut 9 bases from V and 3 bases from J, with 8 bases between. Looked up from germline, CDR1 is MNHGY and CDR2 is SVAAGI. This CDR3 has 11 residues. As DNA, the CDR3 is TGTGCCAGGTGTACGGACACTGAAGCTTTCTTT. Its protein product is CARCTDTEAFF.

In DNA form, the CDR3 reads TGTGCCAGCACCTCTGGGACAGGGGCGTACGAGCAGTACTTC. This codes for CASTSGTGAYEQYF. The J gene is TRBJ2-7, the V gene TRBV6-5; 10 bases map to TRBD1. Trimming removed 7 bases from V and 4 bases from J; junction bases left unmatched: 7. Germline assignment: CDR1 MNHEY and CDR2 SVGAGI. This CDR3 is 14 amino acids long.

Written as DNA, the CDR3 is TGTGCCTGGAGTGTACTCAATGAGCAGTTCTTC. This sequence encodes CAWSVLNEQFF. The chain carries TRBV30 and TRBJ2-1; D gene ambiguous. CDR3 size: 11 residues. Trimming cost V 0 bases and J 6 bases, with 3 bases left between them. Germline V lookup: CDR1 GTSNPN, CDR2 SVGIG (reference sequence).

The chain combines TRBV13 with TRBJ2-7; no reliable D call. This CDR3 contains 11 residues. Trimming removed 5 bases from V and 6 bases from J, with 8 bases in between. Germline CDR1 PRHDT, CDR2 FYEKMQ (reference sequence). CDR3 nucleotides: TGTGCCAGCAGCCCGCCCGGCGAGCAGTACTTC. Translated, it gives CASSPPGEQYF.

This chain joins TRBV7-3 and TRBJ2-5; 8 nucleotides align to TRBD2. The junction had 7 bases not matched to a gene; V was cut back by 5 bases and J by 5 bases. From germline, CDR1 is SGHTA and CDR2 FQGTGA. The CDR3 sequence is 14 residues long. This chain's CDR3 is CASSRSGGRETQYF. The CDR3 DNA is TGTGCCAGCAGCCGCTCGGGGGGGCGGGAGACCCAGTACTTC.

The rearrangement links TRBV30 to TRBJ2-3; TRBD2 agrees at 11 bases. Germline CDR1 and CDR2: GTSNPN and SVGIG (reference sequence). The CDR3 runs 15 residues. Unmatched junction bases numbered 4, after V lost 2 bases and J lost 3 bases. CDR3 DNA sequence: TGTGCCTGGAGTCCAGGGACTAGCGGTACAGATACGCAGTATTTT. This sequence encodes CAWSPGTSGTDTQYF.

The chain recombines TRBV3-1 (or the pseudogene TRBV3-2) with TRBJ1-1, with TRBD1 matching 11 bases. With V trimmed by 2 bases and J by 6 bases, 8 bases remained unmatched. This CDR3 is built from 16 residues. The germline gives CDR1 LGHDT, CDR2 YNNKEL (reference sequence). DNA for the CDR3: TGTGCCAGCAGCCAATCACGCGGACAGGGGGCCGCTGAAGCTTTCTTT. Residues: CASSQSRGQGAAEAFF.

About this clone itself: The same CDR3 arises from other DNA sequences in this sample as well. This chain links TRBV6-5 with TRBJ1-2; weak D call: TRBD1 (6 bases). V lost 2 bases to trimming and J lost 8 bases, with 9 bases between them. Germline CDR1 reads MNHEY; CDR2 reads SVGAGI. The CDR3 runs to 12 residues. In nucleotides, the CDR3 is TGTGCCAGCAGTTACGGGGGCGGCGGCTACACCTTC. Amino acids: CASSYGGGGYTF.

V is TRBV4-2 and J is TRBJ2-3, with 7 nucleotides matching TRBD1. CDR1 is LGHNA, CDR2 YNFKEQ, per germline. The V segment lost 5 bases and the J segment 5 bases; nucleotides outside the gene matches: 10. The CDR3 runs to 15 residues. CDR3 bases: TGTGCCAGCAGCATAGACAGGGAAGAACTAGATACGCAGTATTTT. It encodes CASSIDREELDTQYF.

This rearrangement joins TRBV19 to TRBJ2-2; no clear D. V lost 3 bases to trimming and J lost 6 bases, with 8 bases between them. Germline-derived CDR1 and CDR2 are LNHDA and SQIVND (reference sequence). CDR3 length: 13 residues. The CDR3, as DNA: TGTGCCAGTAGTATCAGTCTGGCCGGGGAGCTGTTTTTT. It encodes CASSISLAGELFF.

The chain links TRBV6-5 to TRBJ1-2; D unresolved. CDR3 length: 15 residues. The V end lost 6 bases, the J end lost 8 bases, and 22 bases lay between the germline ends. Germline loops: CDR1 MNHEY, CDR2 SVGAGI. The CDR3 loop reads CASSRTQPLLWGYTF. The CDR3 bases are TGTGCCAGCAGCCGCACTCAACCCCTCTTGTGGGGCTACACCTTC.

This rearrangement joins TRBV10-2 to TRBJ2-1; a possible D gene is TRBD2 (6 bases). V was trimmed by 8 bases and J by 1 base, leaving 12 bases between them. CDR1 and CDR2 from the germline V gene are WSHSY and SAAADI. CDR3 size: 14 residues. The CDR3 DNA reads TGCGCCAGCTGGCGGGGAGATTCCTACAATGAGCAGTTCTTC. It yields the protein CASWRGDSYNEQFF.

V usage is TRBV9 and J usage is TRBJ2-3; unclear D gene. The CDR3 runs 14 residues. Germline CDR1 and CDR2: SGDLS and YYNGEE. Trimming pared 3 bases from V and 0 bases from J, leaving 8 bases between. The DNA of the CDR3 is TGTGCCAGCAGCGCCTCCTCCAGCACAGATACGCAGTATTTT. Translated: CASSASSSTDTQYF.

About this clone: Other DNA sequences in this sample translate to the same CDR3. The chain carries TRBV6-1 and TRBJ1-1, with D possibly being TRBD1 (6 bases). The CDR3 is made up of 14 amino acids. The germline gives CDR1 MNHNS, CDR2 SASEGT. Trimming removed 2 bases at V and 0 bases at J, with 7 bases between. Written as DNA, the CDR3 is TGTGCCAGCAGTGAAACAGGGTTGAACACTGAAGCTTTCTTT. Its translation is CASSETGLNTEAFF.

The chain combines TRBV2 with TRBJ2-7; 16 nucleotides align to TRBD2. The CDR3 spans 17 residues. Germline V gene sequence: CDR1 SNHLY, CDR2 FYNNEI. J was trimmed by 3 bases and V by 6 bases; bases with no gene match: 8. The CDR3 reads CASSGTSGGASVYEQYF. The CDR3 DNA follows: TGTGCCAGCAGCGGGACTAGCGGGGGGGCCTCGGTCTACGAGCAGTACTTC.

The chain joins TRBV12-3 or TRBV12-4 to TRBJ1-1; 7 nucleotides match TRBD1. The CDR3 is made up of 13 amino acids. The ends lost 6 bases at V and 1 base at J; junction bases unmatched: 2. The CDR3 here is CASRTGSNTEAFF. CDR3 nucleotide sequence: TGTGCCAGCAGGACAGGGTCGAACACTGAAGCTTTCTTT.

This clone was counted a few times. The chain is built from TRBV28 and TRBJ2-7; a weak D match, TRBD1 (6 bases). CDR3 length: 11 amino acids. Germline loops: CDR1 MDHEN, CDR2 SYDVKM. V was shortened by 10 bases and J by 3 bases, with 10 bases between the two germline ends. DNA for the CDR3: TGTGCCACCATACAGGGCTACGAGCAGTACTTC. Translated: CATIQGYEQYF.

The CDR3 protein is CASSLGQGQYF. The CDR3 coding sequence is TGCGCCAGCAGCTTAGGACAGGGGCAGTACTTC. The chain joins TRBV5-1 to TRBJ2-7; 8 bases match TRBD1. CDR3 length equals 11 residues. Trimming cost V 2 bases and J 9 bases; bases outside gene matches: 1. From germline, CDR1 is SGHRS and CDR2 YFSETQ.

The chain is built from TRBV2 and TRBJ2-5, with unresolved D. The ends were cut back, 3 bases at V and 7 bases at J, with 15 bases in the middle. The CDR3 runs to 14 residues. CDR1 and CDR2 from the germline V gene are SNHLY and FYNNEI. This CDR3 is CASSDLRHIGTQYF. The CDR3 bases are TGTGCCAGCAGTGATCTGCGGCACATTGGGACCCAGTACTTC.

J is TRBJ2-1 and V is TRBV19; the match to TRBD2 covers 9 bases. The CDR3 is 15 amino acids. Germline trimming cut 9 bases from V and 7 bases from J; bases unmatched to any gene: 13. The germline gives CDR1 LNHDA, CDR2 SQIVND (reference sequence). The CDR3 loop reads CASSGISGGKNEQFF. The CDR3 region has the DNA TGTGCCAGCTCGGGGATCAGCGGGGGGAAGAATGAGCAGTTCTTC.